The 19 T cell receptor beta chains below were found in one sample sequenced in a study of cytomegalovirus exposure and HLA in healthy donors (dated by TCRdb to 2016 to 2017). The library came from the immunoSEQ multiplex PCR assay. For the multiplex PCR, a mixture combining 60 forward primers for TCR Vbeta segments and 13 reverse primers for TCR Jbeta segments was used. TCRdb mirrors the immuneACCESS table, restricted to in-frame sequences. Some clones are absent from its copies; in checked studies, under half trace to an unresolved V gene, and the reason for the others is unknown. The sample profile shows 200,000 to 250,000 clones; around 81% of them were found once. The ten biggest clones cover roughly 10% of the sample. The specimen sequenced was PBMCs. Source of these receptors: a woman aged 50 to 60 in good health and CMV-seropositive.

The chain recombines TRBV7-8 with TRBJ1-2; D possibly corresponds to TRBD1 (5 bases). Trimming left V 1 base short and J 4 bases short, with 7 bases between. Germline V gene sequence: CDR1 SGHVS, CDR2 FQNEAQ. This CDR3 is 13 amino acids long. The CDR3 sequence: CASSLGGTYGYTF. As DNA, the CDR3 is TGTGCCAGCAGCTTAGGGGGCACCTATGGCTACACCTTC.

This rearrangement joins TRBV11-2 to TRBJ2-2; 9 bases are shared with TRBD2. Germline-derived CDR1 and CDR2 are SGHAT and FQNNGV. Unmatched junction bases numbered 15, after V lost 2 bases and J lost 8 bases. This CDR3 contains 18 residues. CDR3 sequence: CASSLFHPGQTSGGELFF. Written as DNA, the CDR3 is TGTGCCAGCAGCTTATTCCATCCCGGCCAGACTAGCGGAGGGGAGCTGTTTTTT.

This clone has just one count. The chain couples TRBV5-8 to TRBJ2-3, with 8 bases lining up with TRBD2. CDR1 and CDR2 from the germline V gene are SGHTS and YDEGEE. Losses at the gene ends were 2 bases for V and 1 base for J; bases not matched to a gene: 9. The CDR3 has 17 amino acids. This CDR3 is CASSLERTSWRTDTQYF. CDR3 DNA: TGTGCCAGCAGCTTAGAACGGACTAGCTGGCGCACAGATACGCAGTATTTT.

The rearrangement uses TRBV6-5 and TRBJ2-7; 7 nucleotides match TRBD1. Germline trimming cut 0 bases from V and 6 bases from J; bases unmatched to any gene: 5. Germline V CDR1 and CDR2: MNHEY, SVGAGI. This CDR3 region has 14 residues. CDR3 sequence reads: CASSYSTGAGEQYF. CDR3 in DNA: TGTGCCAGCAGTTACTCAACAGGGGCGGGCGAGCAGTACTTC.

This chain joins TRBV5-1 and TRBJ1-6, with TRBD1 matching 10 bases. Germline-derived CDR1 and CDR2 are SGHRS and YFSETQ. The CDR3 consists of 16 residues. V shed 0 bases and J 10 bases; nucleotides not matched to a gene: 7. The CDR3 nucleotides read TGCGCCAGCAGCTTGGTGGTGACAGGGGGCGCGTCACCCCTCCACTTT. Amino acid sequence: CASSLVVTGGASPLHF.

This sequence joins TRBV7-9 and TRBJ1-4; D is ambiguous. Germline-derived CDR1 and CDR2 are SEHNR and FQNEAQ (reference sequence). V was pared by 3 bases and J by 8 bases, with 7 bases between. This CDR3 contains 12 residues. CDR3 nucleotide sequence: TGTGCCAGCAGCTTTTCACAGGAAAAACTGTTTTTT. Its protein product is CASSFSQEKLFF.

The CDR3: CASSLQGAGYEQYF. As DNA, the CDR3 is TGCGCCAGCAGCTTACAGGGGGCAGGTTACGAGCAGTACTTC. The chain couples TRBV5-1 to TRBJ2-7, with TRBD1 matching over 9 bases. The V gene's germline CDR1 is SGHRS and CDR2 YFSETQ. This CDR3 is built from 14 residues. V trimming: 2 bases; J trimming: 4 bases; junction bases outside the gene matches: 4.

This clone was seen only a few times. The chain links TRBV19 to TRBJ1-4, with 9 bases identical to TRBD1. V was clipped by 5 bases and J by 2 bases; unmatched bases: 9. The length of the CDR3 is 17 residues. The germline gives CDR1 LNHDA, CDR2 SQIVND (reference sequence). The CDR3 loop reads CASSSPGQGSTNEKLFF. The CDR3 coding sequence is TGTGCCAGTAGTTCACCAGGACAGGGGTCGACTAATGAAAAACTGTTTTTT.

The V and J genes are TRBV5-4 and TRBJ1-1; the match to TRBD1 covers 7 bases. The ends lost 4 bases at V and 2 bases at J; junction bases unmatched: 8. From germline, CDR1 is SGHNT and CDR2 YYREEE (reference sequence). This CDR3 spans 15 amino acids. The CDR3 loop is CASSRGQGGNTEAFF. The CDR3 DNA sequence: TGTGCCAGCAGCCGAGGCCAGGGGGGAAACACTGAAGCTTTCTTT.

V is TRBV6-4 and J is TRBJ1-5; possibly TRBD1 for D (5 bases). Germline lookup yields CDR1 MRHNA and CDR2 SNTAGT. CDR3 length equals 15 residues. Trimming removed 5 bases at V and 0 bases at J, with 11 bases between. Here the CDR3 reads CASSRPRDSNQPQHF. The CDR3 bases are TGTGCCAGCAGTCGCCCCAGGGATAGCAATCAGCCCCAGCATTTT.

The V and J genes are TRBV28 and TRBJ1-1; D might be TRBD1 (6 bases). Trimming removed 2 bases at V and 5 bases at J, with 12 bases between. In germline, CDR1 is MDHEN, CDR2 SYDVKM. The CDR3 length is 14 residues. The chain's CDR3 is CASSLRGLTTEAFF. As DNA, the CDR3 is TGTGCCAGCAGTTTAAGGGGGTTGACGACTGAAGCTTTCTTT.

The chain combines TRBV5-1 with TRBJ2-7; D is perhaps TRBD1 (6 bases). The CDR3 extends over 14 amino acids. CDR1 is SGHRS, CDR2 YFSETQ, per germline. V dropped 3 bases and J dropped 7 bases, with 17 bases sitting between them. The CDR3 sequence is CASSSPSRGTEQYF. The CDR3 bases are TGCGCCAGCAGCTCCCCGTCCAGGGGAACGGAGCAGTACTTC. The full variable domain, with the rest looked up from reference TRBV5-1 and TRBJ2-7, is KAGVTQTPRYLIKTRGQQVTLSCSPISGHRSVSWYQQTPGQGLQFLFEYFSETQRNKGNFPGRFSGRQFSNSRSEMNVSTLELGDSALYLCASSSPSRGTEQYFGPGTRLTVT.

V usage is TRBV2 and J usage is TRBJ1-2; 8 bases line up with TRBD1. The CDR3 is 14 residues long. The J segment lost 4 bases and the V segment lost 5 bases, leaving 6 bases of the junction unmatched. The germline V gene encodes CDR1 SNHLY and CDR2 FYNNEI. The CDR3: CASSKGQDRYGYTF. In DNA, the CDR3 is TGTGCCAGCAGTAAGGGACAGGATCGCTATGGCTACACCTTC.

The gene calls are TRBV25-1 and TRBJ2-7; maybe TRBD2 (5 bases). The CDR3 loop spans 12 amino acids. CDR1 is MGHDK, CDR2 SYGVNS, per germline. The V end lost 6 bases, the J end lost 6 bases, and 12 bases lay between the germline ends. This CDR3 is CASRSEGSEQYF. The CDR3 region has the DNA TGTGCCAGCAGAAGTGAGGGATCCGAGCAGTACTTC.

This clone was seen only once. This rearrangement joins TRBV29-1 to TRBJ2-3, with 8 bases fitting TRBD1. This CDR3 contains 13 residues. Germline V gene lookup returns CDR1 SQVTM and CDR2 ANQGSEA. The J segment lost 4 bases and the V segment lost 4 bases, leaving 4 bases of the junction unmatched. The DNA of the CDR3 is TGCAGCGTTGGACAGGGGATCGCAGATACGCAGTATTTT. Translating gives CSVGQGIADTQYF.

The chain carries TRBV28 and TRBJ1-2; D call uncertain. Trimming removed 5 bases at V and 8 bases at J, with 18 bases between. In germline, CDR1 is MDHEN, CDR2 SYDVKM. The CDR3 sequence is 14 residues long. The CDR3 region has the DNA TGTGCCAGCAGTGCGACACGACGGCTTCGGGGCTACACCTTC. Encoded protein: CASSATRRLRGYTF.

The J gene is TRBJ2-2, the V gene TRBV7-2, with TRBD1 matching 7 bases. Germline values: CDR1 SGHTA, CDR2 FQGNSA. The CDR3 extends over 14 amino acids. V dropped 0 bases and J dropped 8; count of bases not matched to a gene: 3. The CDR3 bases are TGTGCCAGCAGCTTAGCGAGGGGGCTTGGGGAGCTGTTTTTT. Translating it yields CASSLARGLGELFF.

This chain connects TRBV28 to TRBJ2-2; tentatively, D is TRBD1 (6 bases). The CDR3 sequence is 15 residues long. From germline, CDR1 is MDHEN and CDR2 SYDVKM. Trimming left V 3 bases short and J 1 base short, with 9 bases between. CDR3 in amino acids: CASSLGARNTGELFF. CDR3 nucleotide sequence: TGTGCCAGCAGTTTGGGGGCGAGGAACACCGGGGAGCTGTTTTTT.

This chain connects TRBV18 to TRBJ1-4; D gene ambiguous. Germline loops: CDR1 KGHSH, CDR2 LQKENI. Trimming stripped 2 bases from V and 3 bases from J, with 7 bases between. CDR3 length: 14 residues. CDR3 protein: CASSPSGSNEKLFF. The DNA of the CDR3 is TGTGCCAGCTCACCATCGGGGTCTAATGAAAAACTGTTTTTT.